The 23 T cell receptor beta chains reported below all come from one sample, sequenced in a study of blood T cell repertoires in COVID-19. Sequencing used immunoSEQ multiplex PCR; TCRdb keeps in-frame clones, though not all of them. Among about 100,000 clones listed, about 80% were seen once. Sequenced input: peripheral blood. These receptors came from a woman aged 70-85 years with acute or convalescent COVID-19.

The chain has TRBV30 and TRBJ1-6, with TRBD1 matching over 7 bases. Trimming took 2 bases from V and 2 from J; bases not matched to a gene: 9. Germline CDR1 is GTSNPN and CDR2 is SVGIG (reference sequence). This CDR3 has 17 residues. Written as DNA, the CDR3 is TGTGCCTGGAGTAGCCAGACAGGGCAAACCTATAATTCACCCCTCCACTTT. This sequence encodes CAWSSQTGQTYNSPLHF. Full variable domain (outside the CDR3, taken from reference TRBV30 and TRBJ1-6): SQTIHQWPATLVQPVGSPLSLECTVEGTSNPNLYWYRQAAGRGLQLLFYSVGIGQISSEVPQNLSASRPQDRQFILSSKKLLLSDSGFYLCAWSSQTGQTYNSPLHFGNGTRLTVT.

The chain couples TRBV12-5 to TRBJ1-5; 9 bases match TRBD1. This CDR3 comprises 14 residues. J lost 8 bases, V lost 3 bases, and 5 bases had no gene match. Germline V gene sequence: CDR1 LGHNT, CDR2 FRNRAP. CDR3 DNA: TGTGCTAGTGGTTTAGGACAGGGGATAGAGCCCCAGCATTTT. This codes for CASGLGQGIEPQHF.

The CDR3 nucleotides are TGTGCCAGCCACCTGGGCGGGTTGGGGTCCGGGGAGCTGTTTTTT. Protein: CASHLGGLGSGELFF. The chain couples TRBV28 to TRBJ2-2; tentatively, D is TRBD2 (5 bases). CDR3 size: 15 residues. V lost 8 bases, J lost 6 bases, and 19 bases lay in between. Germline loops: CDR1 MDHEN, CDR2 SYDVKM.

The chain carries TRBV3-1 (or the pseudogene TRBV3-2) and TRBJ1-5; 7 nucleotides line up with TRBD1. The germline V gene has CDR1 LGHDT and CDR2 YNNKEL (reference sequence). This CDR3 spans 14 amino acids. With V trimmed by 4 bases and J by 4 bases, 4 bases remained unmatched. In DNA, the CDR3 is TGTGCCAGCAGCCCCCAGGGGGGTAATCAGCCCCAGCATTTT. It translates to CASSPQGGNQPQHF.

The genes are TRBV24-1 and TRBJ2-3, with 8 bases identical to TRBD2. CDR3 length: 14 residues. Germline trimming cut 11 bases from V and 3 bases from J; bases unmatched to any gene: 9. Germline assignment: CDR1 KGHDR and CDR2 SFDVKD. DNA for the CDR3: TGTGCCAGTTCTACGGGGGGGACGACAGATACGCAGTATTTT. Its protein product is CASSTGGTTDTQYF.

The chain links TRBV5-1 to TRBJ1-2, with 8 bases that match TRBD1. The V segment lost 3 bases and the J segment 1 base; nucleotides outside the gene matches: 5. Germline loops: CDR1 SGHRS, CDR2 YFSETQ. The CDR3 extends over 15 amino acids. CDR3 protein: CASSWGTGDNYGYTF. Written as DNA, the CDR3 is TGCGCCAGCAGCTGGGGGACAGGAGATAACTATGGCTACACCTTC.

This clone has just one count. The rearrangement uses TRBV19 and TRBJ1-4; 7 bases are a match to TRBD1. The CDR3 extends over 15 amino acids. The V gene's germline CDR1 is LNHDA and CDR2 SQIVND (reference sequence). Trimming at V came to 8 bases and at J to 8 bases, leaving 14 bases not matched to a gene. CDR3 DNA sequence: TGTGCCAGTCGCACCCGACAGGGTCGGGGGGAAAAACTGTTTTTT. As protein: CASRTRQGRGEKLFF.

The rearrangement joins TRBV15 to TRBJ1-2; D is possibly TRBD1 (5 bases). Germline V gives CDR1 LNHNV, CDR2 YYDKDF (reference sequence). This CDR3 has 15 amino acids. Deletions cut 1 base from V and 2 bases from J, with 11 bases between. CDR3 DNA: TGTGCCACCAGCAGAGGGGGGGGACTAAACTATGGCTACACCTTC. Amino acid sequence: CATSRGGGLNYGYTF.

This chain links TRBV12-3 or TRBV12-4 with TRBJ2-5; a possible D gene is TRBD2 (5 bases). The CDR3 runs to 13 residues. Trimming removed 8 bases from V and 3 bases from J, with 13 bases in between. CDR3 DNA: TGTGCCAGCGGTAGGATCGGGGAAGAGACCCAGTACTTC. Encoded protein: CASGRIGEETQYF.

By proportion, this clone is medium-sized. J is TRBJ2-2 and V is TRBV5-1, with 8 bases lining up with TRBD1. The CDR3 runs 14 residues. J was trimmed by 4 bases and V by 7 bases; bases with no gene match: 6. Germline V gene lookup returns CDR1 SGHRS and CDR2 YFSETQ. The CDR3 nucleotides are TGCGCCAGCCTAGGACAGGGTGGCACCGGGGAGCTGTTTTTT. Its translation is CASLGQGGTGELFF.

V is TRBV5-1 and J is TRBJ1-1, with 9 positions matching TRBD1. The V and J ends lost 3 bases and 1 base, in that order; junction bases with no gene match: 4. The V gene's germline CDR1 is SGHRS and CDR2 YFSETQ. The CDR3 is made up of 15 amino acids. CDR3 nucleotide sequence: TGCGCCAGCAGCTCTGGACAGGGGAGGAACACTGAAGCTTTCTTT. It codes for CASSSGQGRNTEAFF. The full variable domain, rest sourced from reference TRBV5-1 and TRBJ1-1, is KAGVTQTPRYLIKTRGQQVTLSCSPISGHRSVSWYQQTPGQGLQFLFEYFSETQRNKGNFPGRFSGRQFSNSRSEMNVSTLELGDSALYLCASSSGQGRNTEAFFGQGTRLTVV.

V usage is TRBV30 and J usage is TRBJ2-5, with D maybe TRBD2 (5 bases). The CDR3 covers 11 residues. Trimming removed 2 bases from V and 5 bases from J, with 6 bases in between. Germline V lookup: CDR1 GTSNPN, CDR2 SVGIG (reference sequence). The CDR3 spells CAWSRRETQYF. CDR3 nucleotides: TGTGCCTGGAGTAGGAGGGAGACCCAGTACTTC. Supplemented by reference TRBV30 and TRBJ2-5, the full variable domain reads SQTIHQWPATLVQPVGSPLSLECTVEGTSNPNLYWYRQAAGRGLQLLFYSVGIGQISSEVPQNLSASRPQDRQFILSSKKLLLSDSGFYLCAWSRRETQYFGPGTRLLVL.

The chain combines TRBV9 with TRBJ1-3; D is undetermined. Germline CDR1 reads SGDLS; CDR2 reads YYNGEE. This CDR3 has 14 residues. V shed 4 bases and J shed 2 bases, with 10 bases lying between them. The CDR3 loop reads CASSNDGTGNTIYF. The CDR3 DNA reads TGTGCCAGCAGCAACGACGGGACTGGAAACACCATATATTTT.

The J gene is TRBJ2-2, the V gene TRBV6-6; no clear D gene. Germline CDR1 MNHNY, CDR2 SVGAGI (reference sequence). Trimming shortened V by 5 bases and J by 3 bases, and 16 bases separated the two germline ends. CDR3 length: 16 residues. The CDR3 loop is CASSPPGTVDTGELFF. CDR3 sequence (DNA): TGTGCCAGCAGTCCCCCAGGTACGGTCGACACCGGGGAGCTGTTTTTT.

The rearrangement links TRBV19 to TRBJ1-5; TRBD1 matches at 7 bases. The V and J ends lost 9 bases and 4 bases, in that order; junction bases with no gene match: 6. The CDR3 sequence is 13 residues long. The germline gives CDR1 LNHDA, CDR2 SQIVND (reference sequence). CDR3 sequence reads: CASRDSINQPQHF. In DNA, the CDR3 is TGTGCCAGCCGGGACAGTATTAATCAGCCCCAGCATTTT.

The chain is built from TRBV5-1 and TRBJ2-3; TRBD2 agrees at 9 bases. Germline V gives CDR1 SGHRS, CDR2 YFSETQ. The J segment lost 0 bases and the V segment lost 0 bases, leaving 5 bases of the junction unmatched. This CDR3 spans 17 amino acids. The CDR3 nucleotides read TGCGCCAGCAGCTTGGGACTAGCGGTCTCTAGCACAGATACGCAGTATTTT. This translates into CASSLGLAVSSTDTQYF. The full variable domain, in which reference TRBV5-1 and TRBJ2-3 provide the parts outside the CDR3, is KAGVTQTPRYLIKTRGQQVTLSCSPISGHRSVSWYQQTPGQGLQFLFEYFSETQRNKGNFPGRFSGRQFSNSRSEMNVSTLELGDSALYLCASSLGLAVSSTDTQYFGPGTRLTVL.

The chain links TRBV11-2 to TRBJ2-5, with 11 bases aligning to TRBD1. The junction had 7 bases not matched to a gene; V was cut back by 3 bases and J by 4 bases. The CDR3 runs 16 residues. The germline CDR1 and CDR2 sequences are SGHAT and FQNNGV. CDR3 protein: CASSFSGDRGSETQYF. CDR3 nucleotide sequence: TGTGCCAGCAGCTTTAGTGGGGACAGGGGGTCAGAGACCCAGTACTTC.

The V and J genes are TRBV19 and TRBJ1-5; D possibly corresponds to TRBD1 (6 bases). The CDR3 consists of 12 residues. Germline loops: CDR1 LNHDA, CDR2 SQIVND (reference sequence). V was trimmed by 7 bases and J by 11 bases, leaving 15 bases between them. CDR3 loop: CASTMSRGSQHF. The CDR3 DNA reads as TGTGCCAGTACCATGAGCAGGGGCTCCCAGCATTTT.

The CDR3 reads CASSRGQDSNQPQHF. In nucleotides, the CDR3 is TGTGCCAGCAGTCGGGGACAGGATAGCAATCAGCCCCAGCATTTT. The chain carries TRBV7-9 and TRBJ1-5; 8 positions match TRBD1. Germline-derived CDR1 and CDR2 are SEHNR and FQNEAQ (reference sequence). V shed 6 bases and J 0 bases; nucleotides not matched to a gene: 4. The CDR3 extends over 15 amino acids.

V and J are TRBV19 and TRBJ2-1, with TRBD2 identical over 14 bases. V was clipped by 1 base and J by 2 bases; unmatched bases: 4. This CDR3 has 18 amino acids. The V gene's germline CDR1 is LNHDA and CDR2 SQIVND (reference sequence). The CDR3 reads CASSIGLAGGLAYNEQFF. The CDR3 region has the DNA TGTGCCAGTAGTATAGGACTAGCGGGGGGGCTTGCCTACAATGAGCAGTTCTTC.

This chain joins TRBV3-1 (or the pseudogene TRBV3-2) and TRBJ1-3; 9 bases are a match to TRBD1. V dropped 2 bases and J dropped 4; count of bases not matched to a gene: 3. Germline V gene lookup returns CDR1 LGHDT and CDR2 YNNKEL (reference sequence). The CDR3 has 15 residues. CDR3 in DNA: TGTGCCAGCAGCCAACTAGGGACAGGGGGAAACACCATATATTTT. It translates to CASSQLGTGGNTIYF.

The chain is built from TRBV7-8 and TRBJ2-2, with 10 bases matching TRBD2. V shed 4 bases, J shed 6 bases, and the junction held 8 bases outside the gene matches. Germline CDR1 and CDR2: SGHVS and FQNEAQ. This CDR3 contains 16 residues. This CDR3 reads CASSSLAGGTAGELFF. In nucleotides, the CDR3 is TGTGCCAGCAGCTCCTTAGCGGGGGGCACGGCCGGGGAGCTGTTTTTT.

This clone was seen more than once but under ten times. The chain recombines TRBV28 with TRBJ2-5; 9 bases align to TRBD2. CDR3 size: 15 residues. Unmatched junction bases numbered 10, after V lost 6 bases and J lost 5 bases. Germline CDR1 is MDHEN and CDR2 is SYDVKM. CDR3: CASSPPSGAGETQYF. The CDR3 DNA is TGTGCCAGCAGCCCCCCTAGCGGGGCGGGGGAGACCCAGTACTTC.